The sequence of this T cell receptor beta chain was determined in a study of blood T cell repertoires in COVID-19. Study at large: In each case, the material was cDNA or gDNA derived from T cells, B-cell-depleted T cells, or PBMCs.

Germline loops: CDR1 GTSNPN, CDR2 SVGIG (reference sequence). The CDR3 contains 12 residues. The V end was cut by 2 bases, the J end by 5 bases, with 9 bases between. In the original processing: Counts of nucleated cells, estimated from reference gene primer amplification, were obtained. Method: immunoSEQ multiplex PCR; TCRdb's copy keeps in-frame clones and lacks some. D and trimming were read from the DNA, whereas the V and J calls and clone size are those reported in that table. The repertoire holds over 600,000 clones, with approximately 90% as singletons. Of note for this clone: Other DNA variants within this sample encode the same CDR3.

This clonotype was obtained from a woman aged 18-30 years with acute or convalescent COVID-19. The chain couples TRBV30 to TRBJ1-1; D may be TRBD1 (6 bases). Material: peripheral blood. CDR3 DNA: TGTGCCTGGAGTACAGGGAGTACTGAAGCTTTCTTT. Protein: CAWSTGSTEAFF.